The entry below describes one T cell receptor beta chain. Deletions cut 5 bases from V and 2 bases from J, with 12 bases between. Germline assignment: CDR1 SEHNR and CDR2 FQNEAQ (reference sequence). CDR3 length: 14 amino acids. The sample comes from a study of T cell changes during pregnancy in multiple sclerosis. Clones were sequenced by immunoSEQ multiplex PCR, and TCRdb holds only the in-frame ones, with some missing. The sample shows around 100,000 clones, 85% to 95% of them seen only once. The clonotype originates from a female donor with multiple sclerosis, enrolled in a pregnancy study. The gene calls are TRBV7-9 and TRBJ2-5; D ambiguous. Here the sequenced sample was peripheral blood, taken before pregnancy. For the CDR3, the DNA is TGTGCCAGCAGCACGACGAGGCAGCAAGAGACCCAGTACTTC. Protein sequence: CASSTTRQQETQYF. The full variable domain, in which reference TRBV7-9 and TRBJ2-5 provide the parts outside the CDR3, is DTGVSQNPRHKITKRGQNVTFRCDPISEHNRLYWYRQTLGQGPEFLTYFQNEAQLEKSRLLSDRFSAERPKGSFSTLEIQRTEQGDSAMYLCASSTTRQQETQYFGPGTRLLVL.